The 10 T cell receptor beta chains presented below share a single source sample, sequenced in a study of blood T cell repertoires in COVID-19. Only in-frame clones appear in the TCRdb table, and some are missing; sequencing was by immunoSEQ multiplex PCR. The sample has over 100,000 clones; 84% are singletons. Source material: PBMCs or T cells enriched from blood (not recorded which). The receptor set was obtained from a woman aged 25-40 years who had recovered from COVID-19.

The rearrangement joins TRBV19 to TRBJ1-2; TRBD1 is a possible D gene (5 bases). Germline CDR1 is LNHDA and CDR2 is SQIVND (reference sequence). This CDR3 contains 14 residues. Between the trimmed V and J ends, which lost 1 base and 5 bases, there was a span of 11 bases. The CDR3 coding sequence is TGTGCCAGTAGTATAGGGACATCTCCATATGGCTACACCTTC. Translation: CASSIGTSPYGYTF.

As regards this clone: Other DNA sequences in this sample translate to the same CDR3. The genes are TRBV28 and TRBJ2-7; unclear D gene. Trimming removed 6 bases at V and 0 bases at J, with 6 bases between. The CDR3 contains 12 residues. Germline V gives CDR1 MDHEN, CDR2 SYDVKM. The CDR3 nucleotides read TGTGCCAGCAGAACAAGCTCCTACGAGCAGTACTTC. Translation gives CASRTSSYEQYF.

This chain links TRBV4-3 with TRBJ1-2, with D tentatively TRBD1 (6 bases). This CDR3 spans 15 amino acids. In germline, CDR1 is LGHNA, CDR2 YSLEER. Trimming cost V 5 bases and J 2 bases, with 15 bases left between them. CDR3 DNA: TGCGCCAGCAGCAAGGCAGATACAGGGAACTATGGCTACACCTTC. Its translation is CASSKADTGNYGYTF.

The J gene is TRBJ2-2, the V gene TRBV28, with 9 bases identical to TRBD2. V dropped 5 bases and J dropped 5; count of bases not matched to a gene: 9. Germline CDR1 reads MDHEN; CDR2 reads SYDVKM. CDR3 length: 16 residues. The CDR3 region is CASSPQERGVTGELFF. The CDR3, as DNA: TGTGCCAGCAGTCCCCAGGAGCGGGGGGTTACCGGGGAGCTGTTTTTT.

A single count supports this clone. The chain employs TRBV5-5 and TRBJ2-1; possibly TRBD2 for D (5 bases). Deletions cut 1 base from V and 0 bases from J, with 14 bases between. In germline, CDR1 is SGHKS, CDR2 YYEKEE (reference sequence). The CDR3 runs to 17 residues. The CDR3 DNA follows: TGTGCCAGCAGCTTGCGAAGCGGCTTAAGCTCCTACAATGAGCAGTTCTTC. Amino acids: CASSLRSGLSSYNEQFF.

The rearrangement joins TRBV10-3 to TRBJ1-3, with TRBD1 as a possible D gene (6 bases). Germline V gene data show CDR1 as ENHRY and CDR2 as SYGVKD. V was shortened by 7 bases and J by 0 bases, with 10 bases between the two germline ends. The CDR3 contains 14 residues. In DNA, the CDR3 is TGTGCCATCAACGGACAGTCCTCTGGAAACACCATATATTTT. It specifies CAINGQSSGNTIYF.

The chain recombines TRBV29-1 with TRBJ2-3, with D unresolved. The germline V gene has CDR1 SQVTM and CDR2 ANQGSEA. V was clipped by 5 bases and J by 4 bases, with 7 bases between them. This CDR3 has 11 residues. This chain's CDR3 is CSVSVADTQYF. The CDR3, as DNA: TGCAGCGTTTCAGTGGCAGATACGCAGTATTTT.

CDR3 loop: CASSRDPQGAGGFNQPQHF. The CDR3 DNA is TGCGCCAGCAGCCGGGATCCACAGGGGGCGGGTGGTTTCAATCAGCCCCAGCATTTT. The chain links TRBV5-1 to TRBJ1-5; 9 bases line up with TRBD1. V dropped 4 bases and J dropped 3; count of bases not matched to a gene: 17. The CDR3 spans 19 residues. From germline, CDR1 is SGHRS and CDR2 YFSETQ.

Only a few counts were recorded for this clone. This chain links TRBV7-3 with TRBJ2-3; 10 positions agree with TRBD2. Losses at the gene ends were 2 bases for V and 6 bases for J; bases not matched to a gene: 8. Germline V gives CDR1 SGHTA, CDR2 FQGTGA. The CDR3 spans 16 residues. The CDR3 nucleotides read TGTGCCAGCAGCTTATATAGCGGGAGGCCGGGGGATACGCAGTATTTT. Encoded protein: CASSLYSGRPGDTQYF. The full variable domain, completed using reference TRBV7-3 and TRBJ2-3, is GAGVSQTPSNKVTEKGKYVELRCDPISGHTALYWYRQSLGQGPEFLIYFQGTGAADDSGLPNDRFFAVRPEGSVSTLKIQRTERGDSAVYLCASSLYSGRPGDTQYFGPGTRLTVL.

V and J are TRBV7-8 and TRBJ2-1, with D perhaps matching TRBD2 (6 bases). The V and J ends lost 1 base and 0 bases respectively, with 13 bases between them. The CDR3 has 17 amino acids. Germline V gene lookup returns CDR1 SGHVS and CDR2 FQNEAQ. CDR3 bases: TGTGCCAGCAGCTTAGAGGTAGCGGAGAGCTCCTACAATGAGCAGTTCTTC. Amino acids: CASSLEVAESSYNEQFF. Combining the CDR3 with reference TRBV7-8 and TRBJ2-1 gives the whole variable domain GAGVSQSPRYKVAKRGQDVALRCDPISGHVSLFWYQQALGQGPEFLTYFQNEAQLDKSGLPSDRFFAERPEGSVSTLKIQRTQQEDSAVYLCASSLEVAESSYNEQFFGPGTRLTVL.